This note documents a single T cell receptor beta chain sequence. The sample holds one count of this clone. The antigen it recognizes is unknown. Base quality data are lacking; no much larger clone is found one base away. The data stem from a study of T cell changes during pregnancy in multiple sclerosis (dated by TCRdb to between 2017 and 2020). A note on the overall study: The study looked at changes in the T cell repertoire across pregnancy in women with multiple sclerosis.

The library relied on the immunoSEQ multiplex PCR assay. The source is immuneACCESS, and TCRdb retained only in-frame sequences with V and J called. Part of the clones is not carried over; for the studies checked, unresolved V genes explain less than half of this, and the remainder is unexplained. For this sample there are around 50,000 clones; 80% to 90% appear just once. The ten most abundant clones make up under 2% of the sample. Sample: peripheral blood, taken in the first trimester of pregnancy. The receptor was derived from a female donor with multiple sclerosis, enrolled in a pregnancy study.

The CDR3 loop reads CSTLTVMNTEAFF. The nucleotide sequence reads as follows: TGCAGCACCCTGACAGTTATGAACACTGAAGCTTTCTTT. The chain was built from TRBV29-1 and TRBJ1-1, with a weak D call of TRBD1 (5 bases match). CDR3 length: 13 amino acids, cysteine to phenylalanine. Just CDR3 DNA is preserved here, 39 bases in frame from base 1. The germline V gene gives CDR1 as SQVTM and CDR2 as ANQGSEA. V loses 8 bases, J loses 0 bases, and the germline ends lie 13 bases apart.